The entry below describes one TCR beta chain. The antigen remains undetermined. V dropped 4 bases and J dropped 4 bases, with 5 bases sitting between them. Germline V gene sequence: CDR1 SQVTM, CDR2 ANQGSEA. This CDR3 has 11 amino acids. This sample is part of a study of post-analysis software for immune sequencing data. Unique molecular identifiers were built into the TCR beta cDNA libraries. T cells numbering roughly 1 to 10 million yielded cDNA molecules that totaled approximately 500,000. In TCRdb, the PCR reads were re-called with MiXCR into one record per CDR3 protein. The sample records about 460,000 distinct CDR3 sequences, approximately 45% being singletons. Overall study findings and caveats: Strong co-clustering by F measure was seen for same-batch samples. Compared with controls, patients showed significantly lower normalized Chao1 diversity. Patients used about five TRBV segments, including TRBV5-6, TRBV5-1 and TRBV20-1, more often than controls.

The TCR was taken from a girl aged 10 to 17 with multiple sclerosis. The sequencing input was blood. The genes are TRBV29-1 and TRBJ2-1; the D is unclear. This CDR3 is CSVGRYNEQFF. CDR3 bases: TGCAGCGTTGGGCGTTACAATGAGCAGTTCTTC.